This is a list of T cell receptor beta chains from one sample in a study of blood T cell repertoires in COVID-19. Libraries were prepared by immunoSEQ multiplex PCR; TCRdb keeps only in-frame clonotypes and omits some of them. The sample yields around 84,000 clones, 70% to 85% seen once. The material sequenced was peripheral blood. The source is a man over 45 with active or convalescent COVID-19. Each CDR3 is given with its conserved first and last residue. A D gene is named only where the DNA matches it firmly. Clone size is not always given. Where it is, it says once, few, many or a class for expanded clones.

D gene: -; clone size: -; J gene: TRBJ2-5; V gene: TRBV6-5; CDR3 protein: CASSRIGGETQYF; CDR3 DNA: TGTGCCAGCAGCAGGATTGGGGGGGAGACCCAGTACTTC
D gene: -; clone size: -; J gene: TRBJ1-1; V gene: TRBV6-6; CDR3 protein: CASTSPGKTEAFF; CDR3 DNA: TGTGCCAGCACCTCGCCGGGGAAAACTGAAGCTTTCTTT
D gene: TRBD1; clone size: -; J gene: TRBJ1-2; V gene: TRBV29-1; CDR3 protein: CSVEGWDRGSGYTF; CDR3 DNA: TGCAGCGTTGAGGGTTGGGACAGGGGGTCTGGCTACACCTTC
D gene: -; clone size: -; J gene: TRBJ2-1; V gene: TRBV3-1/TRBV3-2; CDR3 protein: CASSQDLTARKFF; CDR3 DNA: TGTGCCAGCAGCCAAGATCTGACAGCGAGGAAGTTCTTC
D gene: -; clone size: -; J gene: TRBJ1-1; V gene: TRBV6-5; CDR3 protein: CASSWAYNTEAFF; CDR3 DNA: TGTGCCAGCAGTTGGGCATATAACACTGAAGCTTTCTTT
D gene: -; clone size: -; J gene: TRBJ2-1; V gene: TRBV3-1/TRBV3-2; CDR3 protein: CASRPQGHSYNEQFF; CDR3 DNA: TGTGCCAGCAGACCTCAGGGGCACTCCTACAATGAGCAGTTCTTC
D gene: -; clone size: -; J gene: TRBJ1-6; V gene: TRBV27; CDR3 protein: CASSFTGSQRPLHF; CDR3 DNA: TGTGCCAGCAGTTTCACAGGGTCCCAGAGACCCCTCCACTTT
D gene: -; clone size: -; J gene: TRBJ2-5; V gene: TRBV5-5; CDR3 protein: CASSPTDYLQETQYF; CDR3 DNA: TGTGCCAGCAGCCCCACTGACTACCTCCAAGAGACCCAGTACTTC
D gene: -; clone size: -; J gene: TRBJ1-1; V gene: TRBV18; CDR3 protein: CASSPGSGDTEAFF; CDR3 DNA: TGTGCCAGCTCTCCAGGGTCGGGGGACACTGAAGCTTTCTTT
D gene: -; clone size: -; J gene: TRBJ2-2; V gene: TRBV11-2; CDR3 protein: CASSLLGQLKNTGELFF; CDR3 DNA: TGTGCCAGCAGCTTACTAGGACAGCTAAAGAACACCGGGGAGCTGTTTTTT
D gene: -; clone size: -; J gene: TRBJ2-5; V gene: TRBV6-5; CDR3 protein: CASSYSFRTGVETQYF; CDR3 DNA: TGTGCCAGCAGTTACTCCTTCCGCACCGGGGTGGAGACCCAGTACTTC
D gene: TRBD1; clone size: -; J gene: TRBJ1-6; V gene: TRBV18; CDR3 protein: CASTYAGTANGSPLHF; CDR3 DNA: TGTGCCAGCACGTACGCCGGGACAGCCAATGGTTCACCCCTCCACTTT
D gene: TRBD1; clone size: once; J gene: TRBJ1-1; V gene: TRBV7-9; CDR3 protein: CASSLDRGRPEAFF; CDR3 DNA: TGTGCCAGCAGCTTGGACAGGGGTCGCCCTGAAGCTTTCTTT
D gene: TRBD2; clone size: -; J gene: TRBJ2-3; V gene: TRBV29-1; CDR3 protein: CSVGPASGGDTQYF; CDR3 DNA: TGCAGCGTTGGCCCTGCTAGCGGGGGAGATACGCAGTATTTT
D gene: TRBD1; clone size: -; J gene: TRBJ1-4; V gene: TRBV28; CDR3 protein: CASRGQGTNEKLFF; CDR3 DNA: TGTGCCAGCAGGGGACAGGGAACTAATGAAAAACTGTTTTTT
D gene: -; clone size: -; J gene: TRBJ2-3; V gene: TRBV9; CDR3 protein: CASSAGNRVTDTQYF; CDR3 DNA: TGTGCCAGCAGCGCAGGGAACAGAGTAACAGATACGCAGTATTTT
D gene: -; clone size: -; J gene: TRBJ2-3; V gene: TRBV6-5; CDR3 protein: CASSPRESMTDTQYF; CDR3 DNA: TGTGCCAGCAGCCCCCGGGAAAGTATGACAGATACGCAGTATTTT
D gene: TRBD1; clone size: -; J gene: TRBJ1-2; V gene: TRBV7-9; CDR3 protein: CASSFPPGQGAYTF; CDR3 DNA: TGTGCCAGCAGCTTCCCTCCGGGACAGGGGGCCTACACCTTC
D gene: -; clone size: -; J gene: TRBJ1-2; V gene: TRBV2; CDR3 protein: CASSEGDLGGGYGYTF; CDR3 DNA: TGTGCCAGCAGTGAAGGAGACCTGGGGGGAGGATATGGCTACACCTTC
D gene: TRBD1; clone size: once; J gene: TRBJ1-2; V gene: TRBV6-5; CDR3 protein: CASTRTGHYGYTF; CDR3 DNA: TGTGCCAGCACCCGGACAGGACACTATGGCTACACCTTC
D gene: -; clone size: -; J gene: TRBJ2-6; V gene: TRBV5-1; CDR3 protein: CASSSLGANVLTF; CDR3 DNA: TGCGCCAGCAGCTCTCTCGGGGCCAACGTCCTGACTTTC
D gene: TRBD1; clone size: -; J gene: TRBJ2-3; V gene: TRBV5-6; CDR3 protein: CASSKWTGRKVIGTQYF; CDR3 DNA: TGTGCCAGCAGCAAATGGACAGGGAGGAAGGTTATAGGTACGCAGTATTTT